This record looks at one TCR beta chain sequence and its context. Its target is not known. V lost 0 bases, J lost 2 bases, and 8 bases stayed unmatched. The CDR3 totals 18 residues. Germline values: CDR1 LGHNA, CDR2 YNFKEQ. The data belong to a study of cytomegalovirus exposure and HLA in healthy donors. Study findings and constraints: Sequencing artifact likely explains a cluster of highly shared sequence variants.

A multiplex PCR was run with 60 Vbeta primers and 13 Jbeta primers. Using immunoSEQ multiplex PCR, the repertoire was profiled, and TCRdb retains in-frame clones only, with some absent. The profile covers some 70,000 clones, with 84% appearing a single time and 2.4% taken by the ten largest. This clonotype was obtained from a woman aged 45 to 65 in good health and CMV-seronegative. Sequenced sample: PBMCs. This chain links TRBV4-2 with TRBJ1-3; 9 bases fit TRBD1. DNA of the CDR3: TGTGCCAGCAGCCAAGATCTCAACAGGGGGCACCCTGGAAACACCATATATTTT. Encoded protein: CASSQDLNRGHPGNTIYF.